This T cell receptor beta chain was identified in a study of tumor-infiltrating lymphocytes in primary liver carcinoma. Overall study: Every sample contained roughly 3.5 to 8 million productive TCRbeta reads, and these numbers were similar from one tissue type to another.

The study's findings and limits: Paired tumor-adjacent and tumor-blood samples overlapped less than tumor region pairs did. Bulk samples went unsorted, so CD4+ and CD8+ repertoires were not compared.

TCR beta cDNA was made from approximately 500 ng total RNA with a constant-region primer. For TCR beta, libraries were produced by three nested multiplex PCR rounds using slightly modified ARM-PCR. TRBV1-TRBV30 forward and Cbeta reverse primers drove the first two roughly 11-cycle rounds. TCRdb reprocessed the multiplex PCR reads with MiXCR, giving one entry per CDR3 protein. The table has 300,000 to 400,000 distinct CDR3 sequences, less than 65% seen once. Germline DNA was also extracted, and blood RNA was taken from unsorted whole blood. They drew approximately 3.8 milliliters of peripheral blood before surgery. This clonotype was detected ten times or more. The antigen remains unidentified. In germline, CDR1 is SQVTM, CDR2 ANQGSEA. V dropped 4 bases and J dropped 4; count of bases not matched to a gene: 4. CDR3 length equals 13 residues.

V usage is TRBV29-1 and J usage is TRBJ1-5; 7 nucleotides align to TRBD1. Sequenced: peripheral blood. The TCR comes from a man in his forties with primary liver carcinoma and hepatitis B virus infection. CDR3 nucleotide sequence: TGCAGCGTTGGGGAGGACAGGAATCAGCCCCAGCATTTT. Translation: CSVGEDRNQPQHF. Together with reference TRBV29-1 and TRBJ1-5, the CDR3 gives the full variable domain: SAVISQKPSRDICQRGTSLTIQCQVDSQVTMMFWYRQQPGQSLTLIATANQGSEATYESGFVIDKFPISRPNLTFSTLTVSNMSPEDSSIYLCSVGEDRNQPQHFGDGTRLSIL.